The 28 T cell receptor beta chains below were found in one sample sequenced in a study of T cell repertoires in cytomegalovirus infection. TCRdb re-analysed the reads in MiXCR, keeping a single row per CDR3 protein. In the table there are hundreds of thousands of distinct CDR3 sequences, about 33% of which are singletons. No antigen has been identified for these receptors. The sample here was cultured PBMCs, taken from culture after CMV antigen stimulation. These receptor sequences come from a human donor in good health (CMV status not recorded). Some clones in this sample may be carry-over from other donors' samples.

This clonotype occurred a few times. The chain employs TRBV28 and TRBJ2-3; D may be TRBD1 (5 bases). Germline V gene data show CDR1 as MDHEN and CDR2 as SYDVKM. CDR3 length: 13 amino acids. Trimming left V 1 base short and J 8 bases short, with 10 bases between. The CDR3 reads CASSLLGQGTQYF. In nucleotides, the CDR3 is TGTGCCAGCAGTTTATTGGGGCAGGGTACGCAGTATTTT.

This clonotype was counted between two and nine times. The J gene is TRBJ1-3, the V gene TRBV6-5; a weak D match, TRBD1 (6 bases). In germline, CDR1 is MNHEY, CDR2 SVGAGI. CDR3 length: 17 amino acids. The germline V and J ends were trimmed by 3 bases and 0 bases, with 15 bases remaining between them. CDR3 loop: CASSYMAGATSGNTIYF. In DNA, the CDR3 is TGTGCCAGCAGTTATATGGCGGGGGCAACCTCTGGAAACACCATATATTTT.

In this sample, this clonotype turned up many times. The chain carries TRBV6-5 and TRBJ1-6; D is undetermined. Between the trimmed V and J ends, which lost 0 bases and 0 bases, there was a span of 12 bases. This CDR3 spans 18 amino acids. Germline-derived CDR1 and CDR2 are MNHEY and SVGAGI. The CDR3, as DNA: TGTGCCAGCAGTTACTCTCGGACGTTCTACTCCTATAATTCACCCCTCCACTTT. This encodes CASSYSRTFYSYNSPLHF.

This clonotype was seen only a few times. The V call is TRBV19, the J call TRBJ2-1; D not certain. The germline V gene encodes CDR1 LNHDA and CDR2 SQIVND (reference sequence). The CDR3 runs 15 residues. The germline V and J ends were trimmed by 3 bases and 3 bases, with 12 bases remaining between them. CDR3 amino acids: CASSILSADYNEQFF. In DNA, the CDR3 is TGTGCCAGTAGTATTTTGAGCGCCGACTACAATGAGCAGTTCTTC.

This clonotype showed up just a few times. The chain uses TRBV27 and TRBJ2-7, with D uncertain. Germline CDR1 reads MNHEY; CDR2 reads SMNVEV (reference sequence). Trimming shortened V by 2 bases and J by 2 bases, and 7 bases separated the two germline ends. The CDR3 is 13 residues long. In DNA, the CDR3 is TGTGCCAGCAGTTTACAACGGACCTACGAGCAGTACTTC. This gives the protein CASSLQRTYEQYF.

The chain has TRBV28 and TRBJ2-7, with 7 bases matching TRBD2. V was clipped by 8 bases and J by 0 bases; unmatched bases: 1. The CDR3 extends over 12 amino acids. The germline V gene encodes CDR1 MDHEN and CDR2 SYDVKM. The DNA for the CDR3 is TGTGCCAGCGGGGAGGGCTCCTACGAGCAGTACTTC. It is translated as CASGEGSYEQYF.

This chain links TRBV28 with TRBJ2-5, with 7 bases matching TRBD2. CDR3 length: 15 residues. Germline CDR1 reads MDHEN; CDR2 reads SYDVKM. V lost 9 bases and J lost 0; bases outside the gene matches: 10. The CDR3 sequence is CASHVGGSDQETQYF. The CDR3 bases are TGTGCCAGTCATGTGGGCGGGAGTGACCAAGAGACCCAGTACTTC.

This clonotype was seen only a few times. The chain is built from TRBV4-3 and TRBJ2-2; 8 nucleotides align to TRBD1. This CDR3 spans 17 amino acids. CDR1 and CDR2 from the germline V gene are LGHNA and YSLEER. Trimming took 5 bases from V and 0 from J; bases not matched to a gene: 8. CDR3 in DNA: TGCGCCAGCAGCTCTCTATACAGGGGGACGAACACCGGGGAGCTGTTTTTT. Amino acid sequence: CASSSLYRGTNTGELFF.

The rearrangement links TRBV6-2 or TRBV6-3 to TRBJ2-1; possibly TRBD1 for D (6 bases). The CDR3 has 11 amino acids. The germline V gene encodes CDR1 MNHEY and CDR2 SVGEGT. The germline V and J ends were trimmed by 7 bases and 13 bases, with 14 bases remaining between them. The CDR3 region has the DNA TGTGCCAGCACACAGGGATCACAACAGTTCTTC. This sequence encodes CASTQGSQQFF.

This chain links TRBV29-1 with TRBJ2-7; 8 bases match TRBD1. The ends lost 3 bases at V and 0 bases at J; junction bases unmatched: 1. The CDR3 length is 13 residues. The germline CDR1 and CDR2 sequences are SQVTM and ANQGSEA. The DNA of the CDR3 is TGCAGCGTTGATACAGGGGGCTCCTACGAGCAGTACTTC. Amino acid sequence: CSVDTGGSYEQYF.

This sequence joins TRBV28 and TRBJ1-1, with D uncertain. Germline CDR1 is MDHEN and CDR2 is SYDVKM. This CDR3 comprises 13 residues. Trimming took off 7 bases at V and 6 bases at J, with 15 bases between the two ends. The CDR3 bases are TGTGCCAGCATATTTGGCTCCCGGGCTGAAGCTTTCTTT. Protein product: CASIFGSRAEAFF.

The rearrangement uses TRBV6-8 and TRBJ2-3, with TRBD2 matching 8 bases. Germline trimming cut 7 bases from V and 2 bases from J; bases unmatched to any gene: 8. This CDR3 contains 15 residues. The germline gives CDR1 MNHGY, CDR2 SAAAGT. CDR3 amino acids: CASKETGGSTDTQYF. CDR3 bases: TGTGCCAGCAAGGAGACGGGAGGGTCCACAGATACGCAGTATTTT.

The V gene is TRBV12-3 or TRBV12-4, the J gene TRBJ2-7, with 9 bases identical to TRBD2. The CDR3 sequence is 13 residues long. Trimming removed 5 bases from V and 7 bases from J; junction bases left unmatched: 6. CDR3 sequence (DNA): TGTGCCAGCAGTCGCGGACTAGCGTGGGAGCAGTACGTC. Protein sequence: CASSRGLAWEQYV.

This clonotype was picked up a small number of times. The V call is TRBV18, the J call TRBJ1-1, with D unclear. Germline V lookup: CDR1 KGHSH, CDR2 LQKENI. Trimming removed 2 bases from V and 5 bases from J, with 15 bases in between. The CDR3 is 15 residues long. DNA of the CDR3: TGTGCCAGCTCACCATCCCGGGATATCACGACTGAAGCTTTCTTT. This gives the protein CASSPSRDITTEAFF.

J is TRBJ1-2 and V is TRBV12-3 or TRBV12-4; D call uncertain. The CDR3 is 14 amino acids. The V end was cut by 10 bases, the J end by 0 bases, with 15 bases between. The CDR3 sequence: CAIEEGPPNYGYTF. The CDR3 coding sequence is TGTGCCATCGAGGAAGGTCCTCCTAACTATGGCTACACCTTC.

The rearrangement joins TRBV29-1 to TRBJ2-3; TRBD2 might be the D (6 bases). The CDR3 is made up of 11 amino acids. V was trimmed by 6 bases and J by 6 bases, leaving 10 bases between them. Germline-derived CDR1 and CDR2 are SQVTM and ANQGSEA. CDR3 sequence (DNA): TGCAGCGTGGATCGGGGGGATACGCAGTATTTT. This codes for CSVDRGDTQYF.

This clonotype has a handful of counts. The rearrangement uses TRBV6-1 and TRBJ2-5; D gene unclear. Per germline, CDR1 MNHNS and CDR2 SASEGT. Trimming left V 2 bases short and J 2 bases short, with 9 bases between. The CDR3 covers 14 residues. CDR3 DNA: TGTGCCAGCAGTGAACAGCGTGGGCAAGAGACCCAGTACTTC. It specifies CASSEQRGQETQYF.

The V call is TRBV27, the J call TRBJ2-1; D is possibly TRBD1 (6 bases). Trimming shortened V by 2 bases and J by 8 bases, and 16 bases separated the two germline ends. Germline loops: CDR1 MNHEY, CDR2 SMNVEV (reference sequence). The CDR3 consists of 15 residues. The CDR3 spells CASSLRARGSHEQFF. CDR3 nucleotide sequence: TGTGCCAGCAGTTTACGGGCCAGGGGTAGCCATGAGCAGTTCTTC.

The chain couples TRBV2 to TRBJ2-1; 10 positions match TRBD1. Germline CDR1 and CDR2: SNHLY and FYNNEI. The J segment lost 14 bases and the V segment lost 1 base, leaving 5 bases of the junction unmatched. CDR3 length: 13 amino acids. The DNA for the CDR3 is TGTGCCAGCAGTGAAGTGGAGGGACAGGGGAAGTTCTTC. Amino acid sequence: CASSEVEGQGKFF.

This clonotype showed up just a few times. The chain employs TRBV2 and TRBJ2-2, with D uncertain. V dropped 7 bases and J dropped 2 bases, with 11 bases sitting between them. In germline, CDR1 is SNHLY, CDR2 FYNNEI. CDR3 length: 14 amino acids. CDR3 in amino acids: CASKSGINTGELFF. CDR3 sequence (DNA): TGTGCCAGCAAGTCTGGGATAAACACCGGGGAGCTGTTTTTT.

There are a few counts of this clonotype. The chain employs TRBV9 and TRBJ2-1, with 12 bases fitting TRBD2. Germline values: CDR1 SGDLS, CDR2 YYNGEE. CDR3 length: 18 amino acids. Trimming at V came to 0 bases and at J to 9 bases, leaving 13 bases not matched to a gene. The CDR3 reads CASSVALASGRGESEQFF. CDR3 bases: TGTGCCAGCAGCGTAGCTCTCGCTAGCGGGAGGGGGGAGAGTGAGCAGTTCTTC.

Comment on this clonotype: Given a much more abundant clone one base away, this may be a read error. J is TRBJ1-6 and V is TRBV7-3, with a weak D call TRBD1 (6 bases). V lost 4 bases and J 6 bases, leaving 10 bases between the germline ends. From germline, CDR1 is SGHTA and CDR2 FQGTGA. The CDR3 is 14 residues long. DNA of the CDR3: TGTGCCAGCAGCTCGGACAGAACTAATTCACCCCTCCACTTT. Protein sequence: CASSSDRTNSPLHF.

CDR3 amino acids: CASSIGGSTLREQFF. Here the CDR3 DNA reads TGTGCCAGTAGTATAGGTGGGAGCACGTTACGGGAGCAGTTCTTC. The chain combines TRBV19 with TRBJ2-1; D perhaps matches TRBD2 (5 bases). The germline V gene encodes CDR1 LNHDA and CDR2 SQIVND (reference sequence). The V end was cut by 1 base, the J end by 10 bases, with 17 bases between. There are 15 residues in the CDR3.

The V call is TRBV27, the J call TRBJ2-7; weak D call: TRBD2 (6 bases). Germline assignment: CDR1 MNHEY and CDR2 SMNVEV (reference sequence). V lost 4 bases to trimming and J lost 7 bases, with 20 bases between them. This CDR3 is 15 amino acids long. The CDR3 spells CASSSLSGRTTEQYV. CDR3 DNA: TGTGCCAGCAGTTCACTTTCGGGACGGACTACGGAGCAGTACGTC.

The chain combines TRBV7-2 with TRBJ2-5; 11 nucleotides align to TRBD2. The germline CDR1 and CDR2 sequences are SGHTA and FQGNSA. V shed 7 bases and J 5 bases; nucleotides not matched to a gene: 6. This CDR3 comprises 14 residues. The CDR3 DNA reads TGTGCCAGCACCGTAGCGGGAGGGCCGGAGACCCAGTACTTC. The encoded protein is CASTVAGGPETQYF.

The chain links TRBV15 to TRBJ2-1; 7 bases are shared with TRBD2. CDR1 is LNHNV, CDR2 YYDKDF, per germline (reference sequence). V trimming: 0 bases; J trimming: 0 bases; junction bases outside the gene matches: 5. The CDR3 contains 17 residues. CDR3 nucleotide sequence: TGTGCCACCAGCAGAGATCTAGGCGGGAGCTCCTACAATGAGCAGTTCTTC. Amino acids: CATSRDLGGSSYNEQFF. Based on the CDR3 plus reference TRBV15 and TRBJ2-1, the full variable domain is DAMVIQNPRYQVTQFGKPVTLSCSQTLNHNVMYWYQQKSSQAPKLLFHYYDKDFNNEADTPDNFQSRRPNTSFCFLDIRSPGLGDTAMYLCATSRDLGGSSYNEQFFGPGTRLTVL.

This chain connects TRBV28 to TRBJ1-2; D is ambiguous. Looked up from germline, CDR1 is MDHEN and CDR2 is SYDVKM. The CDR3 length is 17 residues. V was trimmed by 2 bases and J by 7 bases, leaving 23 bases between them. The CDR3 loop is CASSLLVPENSLFGYTF. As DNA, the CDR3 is TGTGCCAGCAGTTTACTCGTGCCAGAGAATTCCCTCTTTGGCTACACCTTC.

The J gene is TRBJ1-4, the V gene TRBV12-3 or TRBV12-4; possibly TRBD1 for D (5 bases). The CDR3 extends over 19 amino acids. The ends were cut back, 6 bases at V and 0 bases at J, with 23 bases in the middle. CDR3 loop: CASRAIKLTGDATNEKLFF. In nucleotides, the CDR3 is TGTGCCAGCAGGGCTATCAAACTAACGGGGGATGCAACTAATGAAAAACTGTTTTTT.